Listed below are T cell receptor beta chains from one sample, sequenced in a study of a mutant IDH1 vaccine in newly diagnosed glioma. Only in-frame clones appear in the TCRdb table, and some are missing; sequencing was by immunoSEQ multiplex PCR. The table records tens of thousands of clones, around 90% of them present only once. Their specific antigens are unknown. Sequences were derived from PBMCs, sampled from a glioma patient whose treatment included an IDH1 peptide vaccine. The receptors stem from a man aged 25-40 years with glioma. Both conserved end residues are part of each CDR3. A D gene is named only where the DNA matches it firmly. Size is stated for part of the rows, as once, few or many counts, or as a class when the clone is expanded.

abundance,j_gene,v_gene,d_gene,CDR3aa,CDR3nt
NA,TRBJ1-3,TRBV18,TRBD1,CASSPIQGYSGNTIYF,TGTGCCAGCTCGCCTATACAGGGGTACTCTGGAAACACCATATATTTT
NA,TRBJ1-4,TRBV30,NA,CAWSIRHHEKLFF,TGTGCCTGGAGTATCCGCCATCATGAAAAACTGTTTTTT
once,TRBJ2-7,TRBV6-6,NA,CASSYSLQTYEQYF,TGTGCCAGCAGTTACTCGCTACAGACTTACGAGCAGTACTTC
NA,TRBJ1-2,TRBV9,NA,CASSRGNYGYTF,TGTGCCAGCAGCAGGGGCAACTATGGCTACACCTTC
once,TRBJ1-3,TRBV7-9,NA,CASSFAGNTIYF,TGTGCCAGCAGCTTCGCTGGAAACACCATATATTTT
NA,TRBJ1-1,TRBV5-1,NA,CASSLIGNTEAFF,TGCGCCAGCAGCTTGATCGGAAACACTGAAGCTTTCTTT
NA,TRBJ1-3,TRBV30,NA,CAWNGASSVNTIYF,TGTGCCTGGAACGGAGCGTCTAGTGTGAACACCATATATTTT
NA,TRBJ2-3,TRBV11-3,NA,CASSLGRSTDTQYF,TGTGCCAGCAGCTTGGGTCGCAGCACAGATACGCAGTATTTT
NA,TRBJ2-3,TRBV5-4,TRBD1,CASSAPRDRATDTQYF,TGTGCCAGCAGCGCCCCTCGTGACAGGGCAACAGATACGCAGTATTTT
few,TRBJ1-1,TRBV19,TRBD1,CASSLQGGNTEAFF,TGTGCCAGTAGTCTACAGGGGGGTAATACTGAAGCTTTCTTT
NA,TRBJ2-7,TRBV4-1,NA,CASSQETRWSEQYF,TGCGCCAGCAGCCAAGAGACCCGATGGAGCGAGCAGTACTTC
NA,TRBJ2-3,TRBV28,NA,CASSHGLLSTDTQYF,TGTGCCAGCAGTCACGGACTCCTTAGCACAGATACGCAGTATTTT
NA,TRBJ1-1,TRBV5-4,TRBD1,CASTSTALVDRVQGEAFF,TGTGCCAGCACCTCCACGGCTTTGGTAGACAGGGTACAAGGTGAAGCTTTCTTT
few,TRBJ2-5,TRBV2,NA,CASSEYETQYF,TGTGCCAGCAGTGAATACGAGACCCAGTACTTC
once,TRBJ1-4,TRBV19,TRBD1,CAGRRPGQGPNEKLFF,TGTGCCGGTAGAAGACCGGGACAGGGGCCTAATGAAAAACTGTTTTTT
NA,TRBJ2-1,TRBV11-2,TRBD1,CASSYAYDSPGQSQFF,TGTGCCAGCAGCTACGCTTACGATTCCCCGGGACAGTCGCAGTTCTTC
NA,TRBJ2-1,TRBV7-6,TRBD2,CASSPTLAGYNEQFF,TGTGCCAGCAGCCCCACCCTAGCGGGTTACAATGAGCAGTTCTTC
NA,TRBJ2-5,TRBV6-6,TRBD2,CASSYSRGRGETQYF,TGTGCCAGCAGTTACTCTCGCGGGAGAGGGGAGACCCAGTACTTC
NA,TRBJ2-5,TRBV2,NA,CASSEASQETQYF,TGTGCCAGCAGTGAAGCTAGTCAAGAGACCCAGTACTTC
NA,TRBJ2-3,TRBV7-9,NA,CASSLKVSSTDTQYF,TGTGCCAGCAGCTTGAAGGTCTCCAGCACAGATACGCAGTATTTT
once,TRBJ1-2,TRBV4-1,NA,CASSRGLEYGYTF,TGCGCCAGTTCCCGGGGCTTGGAGTATGGCTACACCTTC
once,TRBJ1-2,TRBV28,NA,CASSFSVERGYTF,TGTGCCAGCAGTTTTTCGGTGGAGCGGGGCTACACCTTC
NA,TRBJ1-1,TRBV18,NA,CASSPTGITEAFF,TGTGCCAGCTCACCTACAGGGATAACTGAAGCTTTCTTT
NA,TRBJ1-2,TRBV2,NA,CASGGRVNYGYTF,TGTGCCAGCGGGGGCAGGGTTAACTATGGCTACACCTTC
NA,TRBJ2-5,TRBV4-1,NA,CASSPKGYVGETQYF,TGCGCCAGCAGCCCTAAGGGGTATGTGGGAGAGACCCAGTACTTC
NA,TRBJ1-1,TRBV27,TRBD1,CASSLSGRGYEAFF,TGTGCCAGCAGTTTATCCGGCAGGGGGTATGAAGCTTTCTTT
once,TRBJ1-2,TRBV27,NA,CASSLVPPGIVYTF,TGTGCCAGCAGTTTGGTCCCCCCGGGAATCGTCTACACCTTC
NA,TRBJ1-1,TRBV4-2,NA,CASSLVAATEAFF,TGTGCCAGCAGCTTGGTGGCGGCCACTGAAGCTTTCTTT
NA,TRBJ1-1,TRBV4-2,NA,CASSPILRGDTEAFF,TGTGCCAGCAGCCCGATTCTGCGGGGGGACACTGAAGCTTTCTTT
NA,TRBJ1-1,TRBV2,NA,CASRLGGNTEAFF,TGTGCCAGCAGACTTGGGGGGAACACTGAAGCTTTCTTT
NA,TRBJ2-2,TRBV14,NA,CASSRVAIGELFF,TGTGCCAGCAGCCGGGTGGCTATCGGGGAGCTGTTTTTT